The 26 T cell receptor beta chains below all came from one sample that was sequenced in a study of T cells after yellow fever vaccination. TCRdb reanalysed the 5' RACE reads using MiXCR and keeps one entry per CDR3 protein. The table lists about 240,000 distinct CDR3 sequences, 6.9% of them singletons. The specimen comprised CD4+ T cells sorted from PBMCs, sampled 15 days after the yellow fever booster vaccination. The receptors come from a man aged 25-40 years who received the YFV17D yellow fever vaccine.

On this clonotype: A single base separates this from a much larger clone, so it may be a read error. J is TRBJ2-7 and V is TRBV20-1; D tentatively reads TRBD1 or TRBD2 (5 bases each). Looked up from germline, CDR1 is DFQATT and CDR2 is SNEGSKA (reference sequence). V dropped 3 bases and J dropped 2 bases, with 8 bases sitting between them. This CDR3 spans 12 amino acids. CDR3 residues: CSASGAPYEQYF. The CDR3 coding sequence is TGCAGTGCTAGCGGGGCCCCCTACGAGCAGTACTTC.

This clonotype has at least ten counts. The rearrangement joins TRBV2 to TRBJ2-5; 11 positions match TRBD2. The J segment lost 4 bases and the V segment lost 7 bases, leaving 8 bases of the junction unmatched. The germline CDR1 and CDR2 sequences are SNHLY and FYNNEI. The CDR3 covers 15 residues. Here the CDR3 DNA reads TGTGCCAGCAACCAACTAGCGGGAGAAGCAGAGACCCAGTACTTC. This translates into CASNQLAGEAETQYF.

The chain has TRBV6-2 or TRBV6-3 and TRBJ2-7; 9 nucleotides agree with TRBD1. Germline values: CDR1 MNHEY, CDR2 SVGEGT. The trim removed 7 bases at V and 3 bases at J, leaving 7 bases unmatched. The CDR3 covers 14 residues. The CDR3 loop is CASNQLTGGYEQYF. The CDR3 DNA reads TGTGCCAGCAACCAGCTGACAGGGGGCTACGAGCAGTACTTC.

This clonotype was observed a few times. The chain combines TRBV5-4 with TRBJ2-3; no definite D call. The germline gives CDR1 SGHNT, CDR2 YYREEE (reference sequence). The CDR3 length is 15 residues. V was trimmed by 4 bases and J by 7 bases, leaving 19 bases between them. The CDR3 is CASSRDSPVLNTQYF. The CDR3 nucleotides are TGTGCCAGCAGCCGAGATTCCCCGGTTCTGAATACGCAGTATTTT.

This clonotype was detected ten times or more. This chain links TRBV20-1 with TRBJ2-7; D is possibly TRBD2 (5 bases). Trimming took 6 bases from V and 3 from J, leaving 15 bases between them. Germline CDR1 DFQATT, CDR2 SNEGSKA (reference sequence). The CDR3 runs to 13 residues. CDR3 amino acids: CSAAGIPHYEQYF. For the CDR3, the DNA is TGCAGTGCGGCCGGGATTCCCCACTACGAGCAGTACTTC.

Only a few counts were recorded for this clonotype. The V and J genes are TRBV7-2 and TRBJ2-3; D could derive from TRBD1 or TRBD2 (5 bases each). The CDR3 runs 14 residues. Germline CDR1 SGHTA, CDR2 FQGNSA. Trimming took 4 bases from V and 1 from J, leaving 9 bases between them. The CDR3 nucleotides are TGTGCCAGCAGCTCCATGGGGGGCACAGATACGCAGTATTTT. Amino acid sequence: CASSSMGGTDTQYF.

This clonotype was picked up many times. This chain joins TRBV7-8 and TRBJ2-1; 11 bases are shared with TRBD2. CDR1 is SGHVS and CDR2 is FQNEAQ in the germline V gene. There are 18 residues in the CDR3. With V trimmed by 2 bases and J by 2 bases, 8 bases remained unmatched. The CDR3 here is CASSLKELAGVPYNEQFF. The CDR3 region has the DNA TGTGCCAGCAGCTTAAAAGAACTAGCGGGAGTTCCCTACAATGAGCAGTTCTTC.

The sample holds a few counts of this clonotype. This chain links TRBV20-1 with TRBJ2-5, with D maybe TRBD1 (5 bases). V shed 0 bases and J shed 5 bases, with 13 bases lying between them. Germline V gene lookup returns CDR1 DFQATT and CDR2 SNEGSKA (reference sequence). The CDR3 is made up of 14 amino acids. The CDR3 spells CSAREVRDRETQYF. CDR3 coding DNA: TGCAGTGCTAGAGAGGTCAGGGATAGGGAGACCCAGTACTTC.

CDR3 loop: CASSLEGKQLIGEQFF. The CDR3 coding sequence is TGTGCCAGCAGCTTAGAGGGCAAACAGTTAATCGGTGAGCAGTTCTTC. V is TRBV7-2 and J is TRBJ2-1; D is ambiguous. Germline V gene sequence: CDR1 SGHTA, CDR2 FQGNSA. The CDR3 length is 16 residues. V lost 1 base and J lost 9, with 19 bases in between.

This clonotype has ten or more counts. CDR3 sequence reads: CSGEGPTVDNEQFF. The CDR3 coding sequence is TGCAGCGGGGAGGGACCCACTGTTGACAATGAGCAGTTCTTC. The chain links TRBV29-1 to TRBJ2-1; 7 bases agree with TRBD2. V trimming: 7 bases; J trimming: 5 bases; junction bases outside the gene matches: 11. The length of the CDR3 is 14 residues. From germline, CDR1 is SQVTM and CDR2 ANQGSEA.

This clonotype was picked up a small number of times. The chain combines TRBV5-1 with TRBJ2-4; TRBD2 agrees at 8 bases. Germline lookup yields CDR1 SGHRS and CDR2 YFSETQ. The CDR3 is 15 amino acids. The V gene end was trimmed by 4 bases and the J gene end by 8 bases; junction bases not matched to a gene: 11. The CDR3 DNA follows: TGCGCCAGCAGCCCGGGGGGAGCGGGAGAACACATTCAGTACTTC. Its protein is CASSPGGAGEHIQYF.

There are a few counts of this clonotype. The chain links TRBV28 to TRBJ2-1; D gene ambiguous. V was pared by 9 bases and J by 0 bases, with 12 bases between. There are 14 residues in the CDR3. Germline loops: CDR1 MDHEN, CDR2 SYDVKM. In DNA form, the CDR3 reads TGTGCCAGTACAGAGATTAGCTCCTACAATGAGCAGTTCTTC. Translation: CASTEISSYNEQFF.

The V gene is TRBV30, the J gene TRBJ2-7; D is undetermined. The CDR3 runs 14 residues. Trimming took 1 base from V and 3 from J, leaving 13 bases between them. The germline gives CDR1 GTSNPN, CDR2 SVGIG (reference sequence). CDR3 in DNA: TGTGCCTGGAGTGAACTCACGCCACGCTACGAGCAGTACTTC. Translating it yields CAWSELTPRYEQYF.

This clonotype was observed a few times. This chain joins TRBV5-1 and TRBJ1-1, with D possibly being TRBD1 (5 bases). This CDR3 region has 13 residues. The V end lost 5 bases, the J end lost 6 bases, and 14 bases lay between the germline ends. CDR1 SGHRS and CDR2 YFSETQ come from the germline V gene. CDR3 sequence reads: CASRWGSEAEAFF. The DNA of the CDR3 is TGCGCCAGCAGATGGGGGAGTGAAGCTGAAGCTTTCTTT. Full variable domain (missing parts from reference TRBV5-1 and TRBJ1-1): KAGVTQTPRYLIKTRGQQVTLSCSPISGHRSVSWYQQTPGQGLQFLFEYFSETQRNKGNFPGRFSGRQFSNSRSEMNVSTLELGDSALYLCASRWGSEAEAFFGQGTRLTVV.

This clonotype came up a few times. The CDR3 loop is CASSRTSSEQFF. The CDR3 DNA is TGTGCCAGCTCCCGGACTAGCTCAGAGCAGTTCTTC. This sequence joins TRBV11-3 and TRBJ2-1; 8 bases line up with TRBD2. Germline V gene sequence: CDR1 SGHNT, CDR2 YENEEA. The CDR3 spans 12 residues. V shed 8 bases, J shed 10 bases, and the junction held 7 bases outside the gene matches.

V and J are TRBV4-2 and TRBJ2-7; the D call may be TRBD1 or TRBD2 (5 bases each). Germline values: CDR1 LGHNA, CDR2 YNFKEQ. V was cut by 0 bases and J by 2 bases, with 14 bases left in between. The CDR3 runs to 16 residues. The chain's CDR3 is CASSQDGAGRAYEQYF. CDR3 nucleotide sequence: TGTGCCAGCAGCCAAGATGGGGCGGGCAGAGCCTACGAGCAGTACTTC.

A word on this clonotype: The junction departs from the called germline gene at one end, perhaps through a read error. This sequence joins TRBV20-1 and TRBJ2-1; D is unresolved. The CDR3 spans 17 residues. Germline V lookup: CDR1 DFQATT, CDR2 SNEGSKA (reference sequence). The CDR3 nucleotides are TGCTGTGCTTCTTATACTCAGACTGGTTTGGGGTGGAATGAGCAGTTCTTC. Its translation: CCASYTQTGLGWNEQFF.

The table lists this clonotype with many counts. The rearrangement uses TRBV7-2 and TRBJ2-5; D not resolved. Germline CDR1 SGHTA, CDR2 FQGNSA. Trimming removed 3 bases at V and 2 bases at J, with 7 bases between. The CDR3 spans 13 residues. Written as DNA, the CDR3 is TGTGCCAGCAGCTTGGCTCTACAAGAGACCCAGTACTTC. It codes for CASSLALQETQYF.

This clonotype was observed a handful of times. The chain is built from TRBV7-3 and TRBJ1-1; a weak D match, TRBD1 (6 bases). The germline V gene has CDR1 SGHTA and CDR2 FQGTGA. Trimming cost V 0 bases and J 0 bases, with 17 bases left between them. The CDR3 runs to 18 residues. Here the CDR3 DNA reads TGTGCCAGCAGCTTAACCGGGACATCGTCTTTCATGAACACTGAAGCTTTCTTT. It specifies CASSLTGTSSFMNTEAFF.

This clonotype came up many times. The chain is built from TRBV20-1 and TRBJ1-3; D is undetermined. This CDR3 has 14 amino acids. The V end was cut by 3 bases, the J end by 0 bases, with 9 bases between. Germline values: CDR1 DFQATT, CDR2 SNEGSKA (reference sequence). The CDR3 bases are TGCAGTGCTAGGTCCGTTCGCTCTGGAAACACCATATATTTT. Protein product: CSARSVRSGNTIYF.

This clonotype has ten or more counts. The rearrangement uses TRBV5-6 and TRBJ1-1; 7 positions match TRBD1. The CDR3 runs to 15 residues. Germline CDR1 and CDR2: SGHDT and YYEEEE. V was clipped by 6 bases and J by 4 bases; unmatched bases: 12. CDR3 region: CASTRIGTDLTEAFF. CDR3 in DNA: TGTGCCAGCACCAGGATCGGGACAGACCTCACTGAAGCTTTCTTT. The variable domain in full, completed from reference TRBV5-6 and TRBJ1-1, reads DAGVTQSPTHLIKTRGQQVTLRCSPKSGHDTVSWYQQALGQGPQFIFQYYEEEERQRGNFPDRFSGHQFPNYSSELNVNALLLGDSALYLCASTRIGTDLTEAFFGQGTRLTVV.

The V and J genes are TRBV24-1 and TRBJ2-2; a weak D match, TRBD2 (5 bases). The length of the CDR3 is 13 residues. Trimming removed 3 bases from V and 8 bases from J, with 9 bases in between. The V gene's germline CDR1 is KGHDR and CDR2 SFDVKD. The CDR3 protein is CATSDTGKGELFF. The CDR3 nucleotides are TGTGCCACCAGTGATACGGGGAAAGGGGAGCTGTTTTTT.

This clonotype showed up just a few times. The chain links TRBV7-8 to TRBJ2-5, with 14 bases matching TRBD2. J lost 5 bases, V lost 6 bases, and 14 bases had no gene match. The CDR3 spans 18 residues. Looked up from germline, CDR1 is SGHVS and CDR2 is FQNEAQ. The CDR3 is CASSPGTSGSSPWETQYF. The CDR3 bases are TGTGCCAGCAGTCCCGGGACTAGCGGGAGTTCCCCCTGGGAGACCCAGTACTTC.

This clonotype was detected a few times. As DNA, the CDR3 is TGTGCCAGCAGTAAAAGGACGGGCTATGGCTACACCTTC. Protein product: CASSKRTGYGYTF. V is TRBV27 and J is TRBJ1-2; D is uncertain. The CDR3 consists of 13 residues. The ends were cut back, 5 bases at V and 4 bases at J, with 11 bases in the middle. Germline CDR1 reads MNHEY; CDR2 reads SMNVEV (reference sequence).

This clonotype was seen ten or more times. The chain links TRBV5-1 to TRBJ2-2; 9 bases line up with TRBD2. Germline lookup yields CDR1 SGHRS and CDR2 YFSETQ. The length of the CDR3 is 16 residues. After removal of 0 bases from V and 4 bases from J, the junction contained 4 bases not matched to a gene. The CDR3 loop reads CASSLEAGGITGELFF. The CDR3 DNA sequence: TGCGCCAGCAGCTTGGAGGCGGGAGGGATCACCGGGGAGCTGTTTTTT.

This clonotype was counted at least ten times. The rearrangement uses TRBV7-6 and TRBJ2-2; D gene unclear. The CDR3 totals 14 residues. Trimming cost V 8 bases and J 7 bases, with 17 bases left between them. Germline-derived CDR1 and CDR2 are SGHVS and FNYEAQ. The CDR3 protein is CASGRGSSGGELFF. In DNA, the CDR3 is TGTGCCAGCGGCCGTGGCTCCTCCGGCGGGGAGCTGTTTTTT. Variable domain in full (rest from reference TRBV7-6 and TRBJ2-2): GAGVSQSPRYKVTKRGQDVALRCDPISGHVSLYWYRQALGQGPEFLTYFNYEAQQDKSGLPNDRFSAERPEGSISTLTIQRTEQRDSAMYRCASGRGSSGGELFFGEGSRLTVL.